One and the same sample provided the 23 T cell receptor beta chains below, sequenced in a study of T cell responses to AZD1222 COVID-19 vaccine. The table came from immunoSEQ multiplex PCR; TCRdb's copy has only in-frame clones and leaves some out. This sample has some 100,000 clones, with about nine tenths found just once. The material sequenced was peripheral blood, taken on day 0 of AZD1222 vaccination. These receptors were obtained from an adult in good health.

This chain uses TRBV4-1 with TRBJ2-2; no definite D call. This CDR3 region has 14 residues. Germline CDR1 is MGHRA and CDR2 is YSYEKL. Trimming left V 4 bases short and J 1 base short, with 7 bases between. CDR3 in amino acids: CASSRAGNTGELFF. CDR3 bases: TGCGCCAGCAGCCGAGCAGGGAACACCGGGGAGCTGTTTTTT.

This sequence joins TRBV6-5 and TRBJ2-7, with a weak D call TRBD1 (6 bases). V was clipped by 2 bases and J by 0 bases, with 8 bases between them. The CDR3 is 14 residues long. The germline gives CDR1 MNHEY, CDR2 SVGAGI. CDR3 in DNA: TGTGCCAGCAGTTACCAGGGGCCCTCCTACGAGCAGTACTTC. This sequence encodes CASSYQGPSYEQYF.

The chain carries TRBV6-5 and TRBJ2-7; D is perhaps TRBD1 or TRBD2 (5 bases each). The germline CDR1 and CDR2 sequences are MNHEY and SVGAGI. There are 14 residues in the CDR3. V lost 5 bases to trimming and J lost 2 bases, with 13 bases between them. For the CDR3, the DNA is TGTGCCAGCAGTCCCGCTTTGGGGGCCTACGAGCAGTACTTC. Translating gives CASSPALGAYEQYF.

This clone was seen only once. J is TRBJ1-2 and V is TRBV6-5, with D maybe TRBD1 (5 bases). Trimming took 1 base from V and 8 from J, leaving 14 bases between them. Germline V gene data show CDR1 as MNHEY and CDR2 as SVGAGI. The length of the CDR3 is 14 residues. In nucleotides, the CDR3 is TGTGCCAGCAGTTACTTAGAGGGGCTCGGAGGCTACACCTTC. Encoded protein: CASSYLEGLGGYTF.

The CDR3 bases are TGTGCCAGCAGCTTAGTGGGACAGGGATATCAAGCTTTCTTT. It encodes CASSLVGQGYQAFF. The chain couples TRBV7-2 to TRBJ1-1; 9 nucleotides line up with TRBD1. Germline V gene sequence: CDR1 SGHTA, CDR2 FQGNSA. The length of the CDR3 is 14 residues. V lost 1 base, J lost 9 bases, and 6 bases stayed unmatched. Based on the CDR3 plus reference TRBV7-2 and TRBJ1-1, the full variable domain is GAGVSQSPSNKVTEKGKDVELRCDPISGHTALYWYRQSLGQGLEFLIYFQGNSAPDKSGLPSDRFSAERTGGSVSTLTIQRTQQEDSAVYLCASSLVGQGYQAFFGQGTRLTVV.

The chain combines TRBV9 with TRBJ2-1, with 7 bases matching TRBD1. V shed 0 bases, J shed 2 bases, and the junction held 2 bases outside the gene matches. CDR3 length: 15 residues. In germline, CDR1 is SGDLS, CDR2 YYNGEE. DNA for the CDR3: TGTGCCAGCAGCGTAGGACAGGGAACCTACAATGAGCAGTTCTTC. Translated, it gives CASSVGQGTYNEQFF.

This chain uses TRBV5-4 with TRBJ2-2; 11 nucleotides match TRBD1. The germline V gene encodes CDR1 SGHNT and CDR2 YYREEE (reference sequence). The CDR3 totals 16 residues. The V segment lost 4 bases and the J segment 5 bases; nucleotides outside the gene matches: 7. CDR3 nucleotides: TGTGCCAGCAGCACGAGGACAGGGGGCAGGACCGGGGAGCTGTTTTTT. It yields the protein CASSTRTGGRTGELFF.

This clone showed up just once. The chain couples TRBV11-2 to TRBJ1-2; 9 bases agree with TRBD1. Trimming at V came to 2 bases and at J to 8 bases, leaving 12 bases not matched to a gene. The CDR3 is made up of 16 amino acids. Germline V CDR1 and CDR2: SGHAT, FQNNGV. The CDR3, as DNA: TGTGCCAGCAGCTTAAAGCATTCCGGGACAGGGTTAGGCTACACCTTC. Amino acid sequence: CASSLKHSGTGLGYTF.

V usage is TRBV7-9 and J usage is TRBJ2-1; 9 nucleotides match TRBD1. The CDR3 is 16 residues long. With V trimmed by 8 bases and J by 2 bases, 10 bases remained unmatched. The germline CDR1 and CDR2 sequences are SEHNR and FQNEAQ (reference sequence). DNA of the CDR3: TGTGCCAGCCTCCCCGGGACAGGGTCCACCTACAATGAGCAGTTCTTC. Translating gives CASLPGTGSTYNEQFF.

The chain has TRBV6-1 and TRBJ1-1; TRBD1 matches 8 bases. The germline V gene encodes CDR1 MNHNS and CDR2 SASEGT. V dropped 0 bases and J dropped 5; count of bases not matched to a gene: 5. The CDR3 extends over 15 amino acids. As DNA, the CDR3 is TGTGCCAGCAGTGAAGCGACAGGGGCAAAGACTGAAGCTTTCTTT. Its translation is CASSEATGAKTEAFF.

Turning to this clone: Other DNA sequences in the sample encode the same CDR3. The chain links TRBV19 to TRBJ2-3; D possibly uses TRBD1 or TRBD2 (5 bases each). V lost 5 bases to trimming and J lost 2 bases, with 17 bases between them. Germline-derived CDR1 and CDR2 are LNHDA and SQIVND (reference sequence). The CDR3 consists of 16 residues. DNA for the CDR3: TGTGCCAGTAGTCCCCTTGGTCCGGGACCCACAGATACGCAGTATTTT. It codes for CASSPLGPGPTDTQYF.

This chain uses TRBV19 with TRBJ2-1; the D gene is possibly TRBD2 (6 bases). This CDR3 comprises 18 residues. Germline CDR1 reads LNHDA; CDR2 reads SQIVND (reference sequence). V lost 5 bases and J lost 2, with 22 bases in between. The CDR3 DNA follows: TGTGCCAGTAGTCTTCTATCCGTCGGGACTCATACCTACAATGAGCAGTTCTTC. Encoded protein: CASSLLSVGTHTYNEQFF.

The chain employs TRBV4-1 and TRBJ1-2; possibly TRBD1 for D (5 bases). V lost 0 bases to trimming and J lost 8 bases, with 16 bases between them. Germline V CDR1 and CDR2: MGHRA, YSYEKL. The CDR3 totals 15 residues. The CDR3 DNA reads TGCGCCAGCAGCCAAGAGAAGGGGTCGGAGCTAGGCTACACCTTC. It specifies CASSQEKGSELGYTF.

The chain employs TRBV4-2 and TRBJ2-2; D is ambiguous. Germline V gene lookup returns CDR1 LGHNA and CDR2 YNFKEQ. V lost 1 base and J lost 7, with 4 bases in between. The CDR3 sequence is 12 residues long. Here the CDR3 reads CASSQVHGELFF. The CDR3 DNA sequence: TGTGCCAGCAGCCAAGTCCACGGGGAGCTGTTTTTT.

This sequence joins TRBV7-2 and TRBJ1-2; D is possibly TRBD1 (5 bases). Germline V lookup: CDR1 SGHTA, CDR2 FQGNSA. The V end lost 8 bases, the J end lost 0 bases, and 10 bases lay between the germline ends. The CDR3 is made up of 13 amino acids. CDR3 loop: CASAGGANYGYTF. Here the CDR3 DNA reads TGTGCCAGCGCGGGAGGGGCTAACTATGGCTACACCTTC.

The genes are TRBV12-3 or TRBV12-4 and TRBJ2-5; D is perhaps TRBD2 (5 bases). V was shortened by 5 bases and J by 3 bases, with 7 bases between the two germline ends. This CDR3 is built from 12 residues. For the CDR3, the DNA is TGTGCCAGCAGTAGCGGAAAAGAGACCCAGTACTTC. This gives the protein CASSSGKETQYF.

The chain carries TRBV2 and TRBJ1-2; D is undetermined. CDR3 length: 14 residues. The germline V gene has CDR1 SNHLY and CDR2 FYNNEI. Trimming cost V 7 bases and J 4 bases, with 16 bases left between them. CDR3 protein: CASTSSSRTYGYTF. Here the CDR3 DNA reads TGTGCCAGCACGTCCTCCTCCCGAACCTATGGCTACACCTTC. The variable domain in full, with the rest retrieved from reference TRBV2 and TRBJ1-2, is EPEVTQTPSHQVTQMGQEVILRCVPISNHLYFYWYRQILGQKVEFLVSFYNNEISEKSEIFDDQFSVERPDGSNFTLKIRSTKLEDSAMYFCASTSSSRTYGYTFGSGTRLTVV.

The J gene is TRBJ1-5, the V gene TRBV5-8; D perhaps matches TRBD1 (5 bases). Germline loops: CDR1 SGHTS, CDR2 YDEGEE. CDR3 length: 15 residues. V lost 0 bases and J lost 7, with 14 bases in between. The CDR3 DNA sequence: TGTGCCAGCAGCTTGGGACAGAACGAACGCCAGCCCCAGCATTTT. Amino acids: CASSLGQNERQPQHF.

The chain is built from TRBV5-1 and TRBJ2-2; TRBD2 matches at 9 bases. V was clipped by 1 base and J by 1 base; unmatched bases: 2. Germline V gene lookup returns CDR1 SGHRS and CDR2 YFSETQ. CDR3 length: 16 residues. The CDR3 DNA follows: TGCGCCAGCAGCTTGCTTAGCGGGGGGAACACCGGGGAGCTGTTTTTT. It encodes CASSLLSGGNTGELFF.

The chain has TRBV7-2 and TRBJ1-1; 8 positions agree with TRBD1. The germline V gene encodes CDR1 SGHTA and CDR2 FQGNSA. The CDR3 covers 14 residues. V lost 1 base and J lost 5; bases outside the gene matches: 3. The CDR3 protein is CASSLDRGWTEAFF. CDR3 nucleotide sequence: TGTGCCAGCAGCTTAGACAGGGGGTGGACTGAAGCTTTCTTT.

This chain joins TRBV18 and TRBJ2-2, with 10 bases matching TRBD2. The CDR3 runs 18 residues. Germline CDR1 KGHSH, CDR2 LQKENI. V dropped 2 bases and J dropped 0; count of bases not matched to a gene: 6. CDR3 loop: CASSPLAAGGPNTGELFF. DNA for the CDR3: TGTGCCAGCTCACCATTAGCAGCGGGGGGGCCGAACACCGGGGAGCTGTTTTTT.

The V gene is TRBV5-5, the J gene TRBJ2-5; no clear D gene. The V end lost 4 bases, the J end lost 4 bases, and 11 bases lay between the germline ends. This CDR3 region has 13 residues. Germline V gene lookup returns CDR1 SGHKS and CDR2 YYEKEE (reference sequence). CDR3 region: CASSLGSVETQYF. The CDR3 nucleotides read TGTGCCAGCAGCCTGGGGTCCGTAGAGACCCAGTACTTC.

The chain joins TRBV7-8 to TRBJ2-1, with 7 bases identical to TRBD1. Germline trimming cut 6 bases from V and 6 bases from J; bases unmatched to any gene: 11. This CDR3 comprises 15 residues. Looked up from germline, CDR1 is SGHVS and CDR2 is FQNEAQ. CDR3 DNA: TGTGCCAGCAGAATAACAGGGGAATGGGGCAATGAGCAGTTCTTC. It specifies CASRITGEWGNEQFF.